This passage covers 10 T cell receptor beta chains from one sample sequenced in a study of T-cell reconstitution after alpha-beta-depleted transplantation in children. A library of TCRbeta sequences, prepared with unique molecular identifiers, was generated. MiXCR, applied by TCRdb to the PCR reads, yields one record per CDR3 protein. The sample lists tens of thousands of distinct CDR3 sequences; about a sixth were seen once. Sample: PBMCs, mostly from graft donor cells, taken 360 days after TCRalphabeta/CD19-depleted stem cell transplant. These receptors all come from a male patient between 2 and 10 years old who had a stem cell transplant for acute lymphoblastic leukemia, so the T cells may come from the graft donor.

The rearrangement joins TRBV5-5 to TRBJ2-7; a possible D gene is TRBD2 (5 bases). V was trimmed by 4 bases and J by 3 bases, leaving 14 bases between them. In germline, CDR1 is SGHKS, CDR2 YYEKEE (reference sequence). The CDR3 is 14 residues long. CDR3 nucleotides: TGTGCCAGCAGCCCGGGAAGGTTAAACTACGAGCAGTACTTC. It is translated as CASSPGRLNYEQYF.

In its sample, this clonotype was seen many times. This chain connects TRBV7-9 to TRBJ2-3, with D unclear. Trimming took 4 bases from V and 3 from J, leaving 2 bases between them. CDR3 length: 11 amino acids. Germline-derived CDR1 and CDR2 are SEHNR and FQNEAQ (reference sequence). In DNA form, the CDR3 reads TGTGCCAGCAGCTATACAGATACGCAGTATTTT. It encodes CASSYTDTQYF.

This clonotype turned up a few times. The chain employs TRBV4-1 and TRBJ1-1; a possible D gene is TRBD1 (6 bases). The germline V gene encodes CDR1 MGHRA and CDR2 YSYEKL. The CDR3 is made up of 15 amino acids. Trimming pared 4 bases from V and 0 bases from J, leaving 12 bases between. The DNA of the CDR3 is TGCGCCAGCAGCCTACGACAGGAACTGAACACTGAAGCTTTCTTT. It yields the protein CASSLRQELNTEAFF.

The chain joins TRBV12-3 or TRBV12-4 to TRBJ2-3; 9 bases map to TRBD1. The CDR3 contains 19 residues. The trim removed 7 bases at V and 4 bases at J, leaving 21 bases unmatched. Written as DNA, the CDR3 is TGTGCCAGCACTGTGACAGGGGGAAAATCTACCCTCGGCGCAGATACGCAGTATTTT. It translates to CASTVTGGKSTLGADTQYF.

This CDR3 is CASSLKTGLGYEQYF. The CDR3 DNA reads TGTGCCAGCAGTTTGAAGACAGGGCTGGGCTACGAGCAGTACTTC. V is TRBV27 and J is TRBJ2-7, with 7 nucleotides matching TRBD1. This CDR3 has 15 amino acids. V lost 3 bases and J lost 3; bases outside the gene matches: 8. The germline CDR1 and CDR2 sequences are MNHEY and SMNVEV (reference sequence).

The CDR3 sequence: CSAWGRTGYNEQFF. CDR3 DNA sequence: TGCAGTGCTTGGGGACGTACAGGGTACAATGAGCAGTTCTTC. V gene TRBV20-1 combines with J gene TRBJ2-1; maybe TRBD1 (6 bases). The CDR3 is made up of 14 amino acids. The germline CDR1 and CDR2 sequences are DFQATT and SNEGSKA (reference sequence). V was trimmed by 5 bases and J by 4 bases, leaving 15 bases between them.

The CDR3 sequence is CATSVGSGVETQYF. The CDR3 DNA reads as TGTGCCACCAGTGTCGGGTCAGGGGTGGAGACCCAGTACTTC. The rearrangement uses TRBV24-1 and TRBJ2-5; weak D call: TRBD1 (6 bases). The CDR3 extends over 14 amino acids. With 5 bases removed from V and 5 bases from J, the gap between germline ends came to 14 bases. CDR1 is KGHDR and CDR2 is SFDVKD in the germline V gene.

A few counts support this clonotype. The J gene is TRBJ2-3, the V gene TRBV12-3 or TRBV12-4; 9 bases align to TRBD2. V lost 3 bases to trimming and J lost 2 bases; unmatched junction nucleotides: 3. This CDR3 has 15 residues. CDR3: CASSFRGRVTDTQYF. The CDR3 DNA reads TGTGCCAGCAGTTTCCGCGGGAGGGTCACAGATACGCAGTATTTT.

The CDR3 sequence is CASSSPADQYF. In DNA, the CDR3 is TGTGCCAGCAGCTCCCCTGCAGACCAGTACTTC. The chain has TRBV7-9 and TRBJ2-5; unclear D gene. From germline, CDR1 is SEHNR and CDR2 FQNEAQ (reference sequence). The CDR3 is 11 residues long. Trimming pared 4 bases from V and 10 bases from J, leaving 10 bases between.

CDR3: CASSKVGKNIQYF. CDR3 DNA sequence: TGTGCCAGCAGCAAAGTGGGCAAAAACATTCAGTACTTC. The chain uses TRBV21-1 and TRBJ2-4. TRBV21-1 is listed as a pseudogene. The CDR3 runs 13 residues.